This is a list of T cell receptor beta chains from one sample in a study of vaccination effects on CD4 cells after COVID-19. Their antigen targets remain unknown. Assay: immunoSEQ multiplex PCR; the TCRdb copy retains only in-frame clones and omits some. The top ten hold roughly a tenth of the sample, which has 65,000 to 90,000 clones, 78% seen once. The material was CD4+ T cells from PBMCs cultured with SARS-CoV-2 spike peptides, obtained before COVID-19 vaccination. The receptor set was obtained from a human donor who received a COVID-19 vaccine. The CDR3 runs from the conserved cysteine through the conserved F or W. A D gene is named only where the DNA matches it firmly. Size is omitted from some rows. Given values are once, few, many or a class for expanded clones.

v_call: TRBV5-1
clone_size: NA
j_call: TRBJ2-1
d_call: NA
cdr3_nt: TGCGCCAGCAATGATCCGGGGGGCCTAGACGTTGAGCAGTTCTTC
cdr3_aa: CASNDPGGLDVEQFF

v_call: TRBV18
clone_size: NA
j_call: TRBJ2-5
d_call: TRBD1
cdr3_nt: TGTGCCAGCTCATCGGACAGGGGAGTAGAGACCCAGTACTTC
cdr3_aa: CASSSDRGVETQYF

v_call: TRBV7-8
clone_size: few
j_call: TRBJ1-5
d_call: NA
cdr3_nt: TGTGCCAGCAGCTTAGGCTATCAGCCCCAGCATTTT
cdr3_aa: CASSLGYQPQHF

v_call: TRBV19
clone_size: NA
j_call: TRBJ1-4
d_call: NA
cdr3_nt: TGTGCCAGTAGTCGGCAGGTTGCAACTAATGAAAAACTGTTTTTT
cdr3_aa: CASSRQVATNEKLFF

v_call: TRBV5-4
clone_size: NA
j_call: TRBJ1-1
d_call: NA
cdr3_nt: TGTGCCAGCAGCTTGGGGAACAGAAGGAACACTGAAGCTTTCTTT
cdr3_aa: CASSLGNRRNTEAFF

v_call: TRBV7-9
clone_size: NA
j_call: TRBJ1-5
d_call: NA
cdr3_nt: TGTGCCAGCAGCCTTACAAGCCAGCCCCAGCATTTT
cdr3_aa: CASSLTSQPQHF

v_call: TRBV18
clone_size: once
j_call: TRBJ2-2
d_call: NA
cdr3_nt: TGTGCCAGCTCACCGCCGGGACCTAACACCGGGGAGCTGTTTTTT
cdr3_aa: CASSPPGPNTGELFF

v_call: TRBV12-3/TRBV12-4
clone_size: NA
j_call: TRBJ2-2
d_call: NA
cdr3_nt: TGTGCCAGCAGTGCGACTAGTCTAGGGGAGCTGTTTTTT
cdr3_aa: CASSATSLGELFF

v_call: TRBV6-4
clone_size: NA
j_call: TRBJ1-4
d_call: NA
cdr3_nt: TGTGCCAGCAGCCGGGAAGCTAATGAAAAACTGTTTTTT
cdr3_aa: CASSREANEKLFF

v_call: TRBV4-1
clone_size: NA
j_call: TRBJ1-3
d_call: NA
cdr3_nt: TGCGCCAGCAGCCATGGCCCGGTCTCTGGAAACACCATATATTTT
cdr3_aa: CASSHGPVSGNTIYF

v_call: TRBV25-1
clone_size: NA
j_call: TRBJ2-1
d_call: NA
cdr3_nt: TGTGCCAGCAGTGATGTCAGGGGATACTTCAATGAGCAGTTCTTC
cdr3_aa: CASSDVRGYFNEQFF

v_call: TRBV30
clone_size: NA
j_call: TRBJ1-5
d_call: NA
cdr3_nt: TGTGCCTGGTCCCGGACCCAACTCAATCAGCCCCAGCATTTT
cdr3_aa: CAWSRTQLNQPQHF

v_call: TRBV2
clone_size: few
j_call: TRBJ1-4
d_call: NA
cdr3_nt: TGTGCCAGCAGTGAAGGCGTACGTAATGAAAAACTGTTTTTT
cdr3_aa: CASSEGVRNEKLFF

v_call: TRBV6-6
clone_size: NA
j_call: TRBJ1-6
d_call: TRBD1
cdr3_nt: TGTGCCAGCAGTTACTCCTCCGGGACAGCTAATTCACCCCTCCACTTT
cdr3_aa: CASSYSSGTANSPLHF

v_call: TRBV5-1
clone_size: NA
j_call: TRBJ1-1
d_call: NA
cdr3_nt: TGCGCCAGCAGCTTGGGGGACAATTCGAACACTGAAGCTTTCTTT
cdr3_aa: CASSLGDNSNTEAFF

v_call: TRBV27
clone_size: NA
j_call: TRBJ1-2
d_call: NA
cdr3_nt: TGTGCCAGCAGTTCACAGCGGGCTAACTATGGCTACACCTTC
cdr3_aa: CASSSQRANYGYTF

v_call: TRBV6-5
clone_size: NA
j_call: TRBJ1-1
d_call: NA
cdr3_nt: TGTGCCAGCAGTTACTCGATTGGGCGAACTGAAGCTTTCTTT
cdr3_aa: CASSYSIGRTEAFF

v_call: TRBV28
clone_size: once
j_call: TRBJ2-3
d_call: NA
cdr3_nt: TGTGCCAGCAGTTTTAGGGGATCCTCCACAGATACGCAGTATTTT
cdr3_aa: CASSFRGSSTDTQYF

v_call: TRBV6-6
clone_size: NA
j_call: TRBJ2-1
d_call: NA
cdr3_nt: TGTGCCAGCAGTTTCGGACAGATCAACTACAATGAGCAGTTCTTC
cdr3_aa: CASSFGQINYNEQFF

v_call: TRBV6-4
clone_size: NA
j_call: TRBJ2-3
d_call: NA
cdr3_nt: TGTGCCAGCAGTAGCAATCAGGGAGATACGCAGTATTTT
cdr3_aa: CASSSNQGDTQYF

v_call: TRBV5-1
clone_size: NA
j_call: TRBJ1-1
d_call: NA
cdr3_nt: TGCGCCAGCAGCTCACAGCCTCCAAACACTGAAGCTTTCTTT
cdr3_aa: CASSSQPPNTEAFF

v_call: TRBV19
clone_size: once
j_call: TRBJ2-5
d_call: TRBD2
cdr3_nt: TGTGCCAGTAGAACTAGCGGGGGGGAGACCCAGTACTTC
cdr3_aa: CASRTSGGETQYF

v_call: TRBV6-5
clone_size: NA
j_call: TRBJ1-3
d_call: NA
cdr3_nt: TGTGCCAGCAGTTTGAGAGCTCACAGCTCTGGAAACACCATATATTTT
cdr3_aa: CASSLRAHSSGNTIYF

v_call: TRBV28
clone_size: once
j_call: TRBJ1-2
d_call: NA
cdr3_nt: TGTGCCAGCAGTTTGCACCCCGACAGTGCATATGGCTACACCTTC
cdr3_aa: CASSLHPDSAYGYTF

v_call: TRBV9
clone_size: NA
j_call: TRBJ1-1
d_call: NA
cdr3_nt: TGTGCCAGCAGCTTCGGGGACCGGGTGGGGACTGAAGCTTTCTTT
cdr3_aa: CASSFGDRVGTEAFF

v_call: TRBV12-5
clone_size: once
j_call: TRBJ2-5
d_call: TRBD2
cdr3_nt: TGTGCTAGTGGTTTGGTACTAAGCGGGGGGGCTTATAGGGAGACCCAGTACTTC
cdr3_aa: CASGLVLSGGAYRETQYF

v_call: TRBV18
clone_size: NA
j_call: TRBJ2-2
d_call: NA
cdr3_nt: TGTGCCAGCTCACTCCAGTTAGACACCGGGGAGCTGTTTTTT
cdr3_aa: CASSLQLDTGELFF